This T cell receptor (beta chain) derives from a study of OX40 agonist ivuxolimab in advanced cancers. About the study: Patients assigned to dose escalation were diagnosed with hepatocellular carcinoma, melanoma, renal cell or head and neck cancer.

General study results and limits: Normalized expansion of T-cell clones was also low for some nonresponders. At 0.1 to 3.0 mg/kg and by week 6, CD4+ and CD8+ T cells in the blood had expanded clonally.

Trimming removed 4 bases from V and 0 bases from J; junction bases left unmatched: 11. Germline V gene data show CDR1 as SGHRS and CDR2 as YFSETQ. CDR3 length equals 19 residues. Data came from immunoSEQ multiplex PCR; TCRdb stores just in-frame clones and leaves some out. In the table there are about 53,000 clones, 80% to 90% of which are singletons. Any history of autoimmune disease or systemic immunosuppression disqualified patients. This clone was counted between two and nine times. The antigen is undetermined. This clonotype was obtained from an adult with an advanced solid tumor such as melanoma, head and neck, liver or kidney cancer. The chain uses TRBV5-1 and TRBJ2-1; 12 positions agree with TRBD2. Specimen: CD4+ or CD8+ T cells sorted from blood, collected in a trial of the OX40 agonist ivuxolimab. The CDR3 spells CASSLLAGGHGLSYNEQFF. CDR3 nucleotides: TGCGCCAGCAGCCTTCTAGCGGGAGGGCACGGACTCTCCTACAATGAGCAGTTCTTC.